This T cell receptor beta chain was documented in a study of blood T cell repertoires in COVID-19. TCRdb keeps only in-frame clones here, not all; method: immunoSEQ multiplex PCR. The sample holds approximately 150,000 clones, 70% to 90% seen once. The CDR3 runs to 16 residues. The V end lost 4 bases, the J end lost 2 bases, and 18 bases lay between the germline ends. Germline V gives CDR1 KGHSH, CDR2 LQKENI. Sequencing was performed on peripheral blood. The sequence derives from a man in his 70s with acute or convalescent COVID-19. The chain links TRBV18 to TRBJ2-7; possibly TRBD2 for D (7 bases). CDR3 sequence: CASSQPGHGGTYEQYF. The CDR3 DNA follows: TGTGCCAGCTCACAACCGGGACACGGGGGGACCTACGAGCAGTACTTC.